This is a list of T cell receptor beta chains from one sample in a study of shared clonotypes between healthy human individuals. The table came from immunoSEQ multiplex PCR; TCRdb's copy has only in-frame clones and leaves some out. The repertoire includes 560,000 or so clones, roughly 96% of them detected once, and approximately 0.12% sits in the top ten. The sequenced sample consisted of naive CD8+ T cells sorted from blood. Source of these receptors: a woman younger than 45 in good health. Both conserved end residues are part of each CDR3. D genes are given only for firm matches. Not all rows give a size; the values are once, few, many and, for expanded clones, a class.

TRBD2	TRBJ2-1	.	TRBV7-6	CASRLRGASGRRGNEQFF	TGTGCCAGCAGACTCAGAGGGGCTAGCGGGAGACGCGGCAATGAGCAGTTCTTC
.	TRBJ1-1	.	TRBV6-5	CASSPGGGTEAFF	TGTGCCAGCAGCCCGGGGGGAGGCACTGAAGCTTTCTTT
.	TRBJ1-1	once	TRBV27	CASSLSQGMNTEAFF	TGTGCCAGCAGTTTATCTCAGGGGATGAACACTGAAGCTTTCTTT
TRBD2	TRBJ2-5	.	TRBV30	CAWSTGLGQETQYF	TGTGCCTGGAGTACAGGACTAGGCCAAGAGACCCAGTACTTC
TRBD2	TRBJ2-1	once	TRBV6-6	CASSRLAGDPYNEQFF	TGTGCCAGCAGCCGACTAGCGGGAGATCCCTACAATGAGCAGTTCTTC
.	TRBJ1-5	.	TRBV4-1	CASSQVSSNQPQHF	TGCGCCAGCAGCCAAGTTTCTAGCAATCAGCCCCAGCATTTT
TRBD1	TRBJ1-5	few	TRBV27	CASSTGGSNQPQHF	TGTGCCAGCAGTACAGGGGGTAGCAATCAGCCCCAGCATTTT
TRBD1	TRBJ1-2	.	TRBV27	CASSMGAGGVLKDGYTF	TGTGCCAGCAGTATGGGGGCAGGGGGGGTCTTGAAAGATGGCTACACCTTC
.	TRBJ2-5	.	TRBV4-3	CASSPAVRVSETQYF	TGCGCCAGCAGCCCGGCCGTCAGGGTGAGTGAGACCCAGTACTTC
.	TRBJ1-2	.	TRBV28	CASSSHLAYYGYTF	TGTGCCAGCAGTTCCCACCTTGCCTACTATGGCTACACCTTC
.	TRBJ1-5	.	TRBV28	CASSPSGPQHF	TGTGCCAGCAGTCCCAGTGGGCCCCAGCATTTT
.	TRBJ2-2	.	TRBV19	CASSMGGWNTGELFF	TGTGCCAGTAGTATGGGCGGTTGGAACACCGGGGAGCTGTTTTTT
.	TRBJ1-2	once	TRBV28	CASSLPLEGYYGYTF	TGTGCCAGCAGTTTACCCCTGGAAGGCTACTATGGCTACACCTTC
.	TRBJ2-7	.	TRBV28	CASSIRLPISYEQYF	TGTGCCAGCAGTATACGACTCCCCATCTCCTACGAGCAGTACTTC
.	TRBJ2-4	.	TRBV28	CASSFASGVGNIQYF	TGTGCCAGCAGTTTTGCCTCGGGAGTGGGGAACATTCAGTACTTC
.	TRBJ1-5	.	TRBV30	CAWSVGGINQPQHF	TGTGCCTGGAGTGTTGGGGGAATCAATCAGCCCCAGCATTTT